These 18 T cell receptor beta chains came from one sample sequenced in a study of T cell responses to AZD1222 COVID-19 vaccine. TCRdb's table, derived via immunoSEQ multiplex PCR, lists solely in-frame clones and lacks some. The sample includes 90,000 to 130,000 clones, roughly 93% of them seen just once. This sample comprised peripheral blood, obtained 28 days after the second AZD1222 dose. The receptor source for this set is an adult who received the AZD1222 COVID-19 vaccine.

This clone came up once. The CDR3 region has the DNA TGTGCCAGCAGCTCCGATTCGGGGGATCGCGCGAACACCGGGGAGCTGTTTTTT. Its protein is CASSSDSGDRANTGELFF. The J gene is TRBJ2-2, the V gene TRBV13, with D possibly matching TRBD2 (6 bases). The CDR3 contains 18 residues. V gave up 4 bases and J gave up 0 bases, with 18 bases separating them. CDR1 is PRHDT, CDR2 FYEKMQ, per germline (reference sequence). Based on the CDR3 plus reference TRBV13 and TRBJ2-2, the full variable domain is AAGVIQSPRHLIKEKRETATLKCYPIPRHDTVYWYQQGPGQDPQFLISFYEKMQSDKGSIPDRFSAQQFSDYHSELNMSSLELGDSALYFCASSSDSGDRANTGELFFGEGSRLTVL.

This chain joins TRBV29-1 and TRBJ1-5, with D possibly matching TRBD1 (5 bases). Germline-derived CDR1 and CDR2 are SQVTM and ANQGSEA. Trimming stripped 0 bases from V and 11 bases from J, with 14 bases between. This CDR3 region has 13 residues. This CDR3 reads CSVEDRTGRSQHF. CDR3 bases: TGCAGCGTTGAAGATCGCACAGGACGGTCCCAGCATTTT.

The chain has TRBV4-1 and TRBJ1-5; TRBD1 matches at 10 bases. CDR1 and CDR2 from the germline V gene are MGHRA and YSYEKL. J gave up 7 bases and V 3 bases, and 3 bases lay outside the gene matches. CDR3 length: 14 residues. For the CDR3, the DNA is TGCGCCAGCAGCCATGGGACAGGGGAACAGCCCCAGCATTTT. Translating gives CASSHGTGEQPQHF.

This chain joins TRBV11-2 and TRBJ2-2; 9 bases align to TRBD2. CDR3 length: 16 residues. CDR1 and CDR2 (germline): SGHAT, FQNNGV. V lost 1 base, J lost 4 bases, and 4 bases stayed unmatched. For the CDR3, the DNA is TGTGCCAGCAGCTTAGTCGCGGGAGGGCTCACCGGGGAGCTGTTTTTT. Its translation: CASSLVAGGLTGELFF.

The rearrangement uses TRBV18 and TRBJ1-1, with 8 bases fitting TRBD1. CDR3 length equals 20 residues. Germline V gene sequence: CDR1 KGHSH, CDR2 LQKENI. V was clipped by 3 bases and J by 1 base; unmatched bases: 19. The CDR3, as DNA: TGTGCCAGCTCACCGGTTGGACAGGGCGGTCGAAGGGCCGGGAACACTGAAGCTTTCTTT. Translated: CASSPVGQGGRRAGNTEAFF.

The genes are TRBV2 and TRBJ1-5; tentatively, D is TRBD1 (5 bases). CDR3 size: 14 residues. Germline V gene sequence: CDR1 SNHLY, CDR2 FYNNEI. V was pared by 2 bases and J by 7 bases, with 12 bases between. The CDR3 coding sequence is TGTGCCAGCAGTGAAACTTCGGACATACAGCCCCAGCATTTT. Translated, it gives CASSETSDIQPQHF.

CDR3 sequence: CASSIPTGKSPLHF. The CDR3 DNA reads TGTGCCAGTAGCATCCCGACAGGGAAATCACCCCTCCACTTT. V and J are TRBV19 and TRBJ1-6; TRBD1 matches 7 bases. There are 14 residues in the CDR3. CDR1 and CDR2 from the germline V gene are LNHDA and SQIVND (reference sequence). The V gene end was trimmed by 6 bases and the J gene end by 10 bases; junction bases not matched to a gene: 9.

The J gene is TRBJ1-1, the V gene TRBV5-5; D gene ambiguous. The germline gives CDR1 SGHKS, CDR2 YYEKEE (reference sequence). Trimming took 0 bases from V and 1 from J, leaving 7 bases between them. The CDR3 consists of 14 residues. CDR3: CASSLGGKNTEAFF. CDR3 in DNA: TGTGCCAGCAGCTTGGGGGGTAAGAACACTGAAGCTTTCTTT.

The J gene is TRBJ2-3, the V gene TRBV7-6; TRBD2 agrees at 12 bases. Per the germline V gene, CDR1 is SGHVS and CDR2 is FNYEAQ. The CDR3 runs 16 residues. The J segment lost 2 bases and the V segment lost 5 bases, leaving 5 bases of the junction unmatched. CDR3 sequence reads: CASSRGTSGYTDTQYF. For the CDR3, the DNA is TGTGCCAGCAGCCGAGGGACTAGCGGGTACACAGATACGCAGTATTTT.

The rearrangement joins TRBV28 to TRBJ2-2, with D possibly matching TRBD2 (5 bases). Per the germline V gene, CDR1 is MDHEN and CDR2 is SYDVKM. V was clipped by 3 bases and J by 0 bases, with 8 bases between them. The CDR3 runs 15 residues. The CDR3 region has the DNA TGTGCCAGCAGTTTGGAGGTATCGAACACCGGGGAGCTGTTTTTT. As protein: CASSLEVSNTGELFF.

The rearrangement joins TRBV6-5 to TRBJ1-2; TRBD1 matches at 7 bases. The CDR3 covers 14 residues. V lost 3 bases, J lost 8 bases, and 9 bases stayed unmatched. Per the germline V gene, CDR1 is MNHEY and CDR2 is SVGAGI. DNA for the CDR3: TGTGCCAGCAGTTATTCCGACAGGGTGCGCGGCTACACCTTC. Protein: CASSYSDRVRGYTF.

The chain couples TRBV30 to TRBJ2-2; D is unclear. This CDR3 comprises 15 residues. Germline V gives CDR1 GTSNPN, CDR2 SVGIG (reference sequence). V was clipped by 0 bases and J by 3 bases, with 11 bases between them. The DNA of the CDR3 is TGTGCCTGGAGTGTAACTAAGTGGGACACCGGGGAGCTGTTTTTT. Its protein is CAWSVTKWDTGELFF.

The chain couples TRBV5-5 to TRBJ2-7; 10 bases line up with TRBD1. The junction had 3 bases not matched to a gene; V was cut back by 0 bases and J by 3 bases. Germline CDR1 and CDR2: SGHKS and YYEKEE (reference sequence). The CDR3 contains 15 residues. The CDR3 DNA reads TGTGCCAGCAGCTTGGGGGGACAGGGGAGCTACGAGCAGTACTTC. Translating gives CASSLGGQGSYEQYF.

V usage is TRBV5-4 and J usage is TRBJ1-2; D gene unclear. Germline V gene sequence: CDR1 SGHNT, CDR2 YYREEE (reference sequence). The germline V and J ends were trimmed by 0 bases and 0 bases, with 12 bases remaining between them. This CDR3 contains 16 residues. CDR3 in amino acids: CASSLGWSSANYGYTF. CDR3 nucleotides: TGTGCCAGCAGCTTGGGGTGGAGCTCGGCTAACTATGGCTACACCTTC.

This chain connects TRBV19 to TRBJ1-1, with TRBD1 identical over 9 bases. V trimming: 5 bases; J trimming: 5 bases; junction bases outside the gene matches: 6. Germline CDR1 reads LNHDA; CDR2 reads SQIVND (reference sequence). The CDR3 totals 14 residues. DNA for the CDR3: TGTGCCAGTAGTGCCGGGACAGGGTGGACTGAAGCTTTCTTT. Translation: CASSAGTGWTEAFF.

This sequence joins TRBV19 and TRBJ1-6, with 8 bases lining up with TRBD1. The V and J ends lost 3 bases and 10 bases, in that order; junction bases with no gene match: 5. Per germline, CDR1 LNHDA and CDR2 SQIVND (reference sequence). This CDR3 has 14 amino acids. The CDR3 protein is CASSIGTGTSPLHF. The DNA for the CDR3 is TGTGCCAGTAGTATCGGGACAGGAACATCACCCCTCCACTTT. Full variable domain (rest looked up from reference TRBV19 and TRBJ1-6): DGGITQSPKYLFRKEGQNVTLSCEQNLNHDAMYWYRQDPGQGLRLIYYSQIVNDFQKGDIAEGYSVSREKKESFPLTVTSAQKNPTAFYLCASSIGTGTSPLHFGNGTRLTVT.

V usage is TRBV6-1 and J usage is TRBJ2-3, with D maybe TRBD2 (7 bases). The CDR3 is made up of 15 amino acids. Looked up from germline, CDR1 is MNHNS and CDR2 is SASEGT. Trimming took 2 bases from V and 6 from J, leaving 15 bases between them. The CDR3 DNA reads TGTGCCAGCAGTGAAAACCGGGGGGCCCCGGATACGCAGTATTTT. This gives the protein CASSENRGAPDTQYF.

The chain recombines TRBV3-1 (or the pseudogene TRBV3-2) with TRBJ1-3; D gene uncertain. This CDR3 is 13 amino acids long. Trimming removed 2 bases from V and 4 bases from J, with 6 bases in between. Germline V gene data show CDR1 as LGHDT and CDR2 as YNNKEL (reference sequence). The CDR3 sequence is CASSQKGGNTIYF. CDR3 bases: TGTGCCAGCAGCCAAAAGGGCGGAAACACCATATATTTT.